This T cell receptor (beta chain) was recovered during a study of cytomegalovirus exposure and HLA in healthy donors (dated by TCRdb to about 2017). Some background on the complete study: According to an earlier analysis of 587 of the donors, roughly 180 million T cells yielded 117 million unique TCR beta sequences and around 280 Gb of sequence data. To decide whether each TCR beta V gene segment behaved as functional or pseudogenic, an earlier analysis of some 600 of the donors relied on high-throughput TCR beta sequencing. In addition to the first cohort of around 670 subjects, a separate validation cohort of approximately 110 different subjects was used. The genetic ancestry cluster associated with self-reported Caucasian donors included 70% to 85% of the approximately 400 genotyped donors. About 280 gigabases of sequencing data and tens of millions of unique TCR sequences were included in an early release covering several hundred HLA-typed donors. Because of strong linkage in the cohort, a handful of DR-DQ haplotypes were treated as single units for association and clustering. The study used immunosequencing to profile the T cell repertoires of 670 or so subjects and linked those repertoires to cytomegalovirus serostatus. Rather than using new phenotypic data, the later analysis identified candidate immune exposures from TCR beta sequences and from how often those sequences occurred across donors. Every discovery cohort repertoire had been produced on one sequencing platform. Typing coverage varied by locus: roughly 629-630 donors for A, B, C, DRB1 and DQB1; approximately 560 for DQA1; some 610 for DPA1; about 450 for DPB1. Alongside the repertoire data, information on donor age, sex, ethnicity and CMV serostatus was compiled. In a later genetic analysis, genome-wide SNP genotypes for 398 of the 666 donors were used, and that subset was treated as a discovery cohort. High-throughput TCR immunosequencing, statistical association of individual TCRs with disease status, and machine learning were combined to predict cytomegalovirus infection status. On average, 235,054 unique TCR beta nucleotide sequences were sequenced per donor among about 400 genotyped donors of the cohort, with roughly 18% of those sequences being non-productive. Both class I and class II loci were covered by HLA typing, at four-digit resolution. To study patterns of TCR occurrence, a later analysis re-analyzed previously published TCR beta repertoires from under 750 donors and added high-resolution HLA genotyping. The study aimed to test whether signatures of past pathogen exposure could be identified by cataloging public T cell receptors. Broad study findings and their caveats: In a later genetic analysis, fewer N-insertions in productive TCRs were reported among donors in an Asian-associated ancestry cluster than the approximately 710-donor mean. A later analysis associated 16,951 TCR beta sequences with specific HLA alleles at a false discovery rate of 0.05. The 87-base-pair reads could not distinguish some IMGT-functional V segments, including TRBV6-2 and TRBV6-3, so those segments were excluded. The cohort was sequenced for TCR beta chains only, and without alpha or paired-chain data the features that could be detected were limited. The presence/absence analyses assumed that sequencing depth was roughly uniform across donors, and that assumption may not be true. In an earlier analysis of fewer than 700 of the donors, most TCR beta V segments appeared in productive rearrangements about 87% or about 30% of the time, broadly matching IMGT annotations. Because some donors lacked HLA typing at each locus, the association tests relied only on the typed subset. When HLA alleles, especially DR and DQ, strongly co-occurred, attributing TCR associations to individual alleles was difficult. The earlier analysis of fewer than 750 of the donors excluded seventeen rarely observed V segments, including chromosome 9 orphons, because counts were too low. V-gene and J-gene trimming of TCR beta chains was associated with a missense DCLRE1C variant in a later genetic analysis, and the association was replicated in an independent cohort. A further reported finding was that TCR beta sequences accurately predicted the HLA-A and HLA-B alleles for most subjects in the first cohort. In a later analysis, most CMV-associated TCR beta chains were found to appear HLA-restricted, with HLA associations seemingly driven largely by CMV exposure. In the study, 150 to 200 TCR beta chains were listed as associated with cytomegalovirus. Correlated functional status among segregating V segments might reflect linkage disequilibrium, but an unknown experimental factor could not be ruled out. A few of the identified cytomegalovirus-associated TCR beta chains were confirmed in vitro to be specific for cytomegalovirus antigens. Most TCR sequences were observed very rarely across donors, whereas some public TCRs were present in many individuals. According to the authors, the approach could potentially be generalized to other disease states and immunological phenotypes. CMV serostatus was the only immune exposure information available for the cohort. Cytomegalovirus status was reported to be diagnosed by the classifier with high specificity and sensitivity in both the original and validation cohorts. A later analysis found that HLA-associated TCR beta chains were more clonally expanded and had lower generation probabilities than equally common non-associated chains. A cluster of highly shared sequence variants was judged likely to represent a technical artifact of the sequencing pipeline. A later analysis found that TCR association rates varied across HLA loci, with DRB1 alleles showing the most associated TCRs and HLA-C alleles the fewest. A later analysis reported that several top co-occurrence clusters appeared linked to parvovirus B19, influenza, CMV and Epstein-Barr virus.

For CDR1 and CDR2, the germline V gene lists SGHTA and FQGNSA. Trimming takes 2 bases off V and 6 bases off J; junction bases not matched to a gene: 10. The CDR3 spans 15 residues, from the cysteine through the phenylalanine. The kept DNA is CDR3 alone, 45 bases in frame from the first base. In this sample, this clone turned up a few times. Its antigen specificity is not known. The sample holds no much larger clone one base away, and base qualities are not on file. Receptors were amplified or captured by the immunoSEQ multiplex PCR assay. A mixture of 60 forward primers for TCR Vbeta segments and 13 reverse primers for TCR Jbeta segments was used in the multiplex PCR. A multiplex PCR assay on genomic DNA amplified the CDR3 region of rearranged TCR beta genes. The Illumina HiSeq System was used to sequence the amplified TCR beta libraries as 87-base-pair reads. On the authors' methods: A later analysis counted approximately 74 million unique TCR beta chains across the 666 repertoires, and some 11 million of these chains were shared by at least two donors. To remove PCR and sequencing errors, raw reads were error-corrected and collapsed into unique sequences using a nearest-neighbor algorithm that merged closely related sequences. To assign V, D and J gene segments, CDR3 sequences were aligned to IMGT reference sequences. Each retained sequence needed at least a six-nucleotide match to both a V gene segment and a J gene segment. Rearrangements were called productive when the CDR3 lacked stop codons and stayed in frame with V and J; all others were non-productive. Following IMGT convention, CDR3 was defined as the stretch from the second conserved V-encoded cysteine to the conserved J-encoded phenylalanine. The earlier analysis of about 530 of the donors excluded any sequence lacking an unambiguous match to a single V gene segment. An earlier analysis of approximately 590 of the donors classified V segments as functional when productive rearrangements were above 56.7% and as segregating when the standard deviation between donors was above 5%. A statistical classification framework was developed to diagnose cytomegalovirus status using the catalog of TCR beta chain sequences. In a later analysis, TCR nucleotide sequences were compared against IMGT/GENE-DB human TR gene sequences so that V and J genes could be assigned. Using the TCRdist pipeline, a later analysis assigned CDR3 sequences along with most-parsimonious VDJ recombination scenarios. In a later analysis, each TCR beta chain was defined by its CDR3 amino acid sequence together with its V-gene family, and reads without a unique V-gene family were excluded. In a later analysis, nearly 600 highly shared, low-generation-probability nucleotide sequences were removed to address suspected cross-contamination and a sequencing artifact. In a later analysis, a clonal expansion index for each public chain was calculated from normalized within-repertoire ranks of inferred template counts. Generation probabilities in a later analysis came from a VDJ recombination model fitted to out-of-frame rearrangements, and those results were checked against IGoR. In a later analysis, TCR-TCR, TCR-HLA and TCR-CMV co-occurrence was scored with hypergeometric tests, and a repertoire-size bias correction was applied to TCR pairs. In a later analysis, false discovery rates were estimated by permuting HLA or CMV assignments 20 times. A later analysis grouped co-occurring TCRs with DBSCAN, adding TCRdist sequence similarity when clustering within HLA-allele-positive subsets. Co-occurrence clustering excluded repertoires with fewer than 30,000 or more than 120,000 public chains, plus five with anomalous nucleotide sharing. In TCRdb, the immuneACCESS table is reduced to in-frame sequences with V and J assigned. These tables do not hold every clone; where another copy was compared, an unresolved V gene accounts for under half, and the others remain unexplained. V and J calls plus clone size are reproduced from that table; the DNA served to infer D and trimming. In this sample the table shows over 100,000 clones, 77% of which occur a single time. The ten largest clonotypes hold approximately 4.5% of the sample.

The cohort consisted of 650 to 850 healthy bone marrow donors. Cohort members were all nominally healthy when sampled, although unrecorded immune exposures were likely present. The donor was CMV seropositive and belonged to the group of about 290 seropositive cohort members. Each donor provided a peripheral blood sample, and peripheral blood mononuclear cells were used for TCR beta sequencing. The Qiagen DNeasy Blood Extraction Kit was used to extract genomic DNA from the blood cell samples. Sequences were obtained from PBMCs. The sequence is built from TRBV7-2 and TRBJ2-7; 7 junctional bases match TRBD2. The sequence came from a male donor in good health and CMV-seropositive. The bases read TGTGCCAGCAGCTTAAGGGCTAGCGGTACGTCCGAGCAGTACTTC. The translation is CASSLRASGTSEQYF.